These 4 T cell receptor beta chains were all obtained from the same sample, sequenced in a study of T cell repertoires in cytomegalovirus infection. TCRdb called the reads again in MiXCR, with one record for every CDR3 protein. The sample records fewer than 1,000,000 distinct CDR3 sequences, approximately 30% being singletons. Antigen specificity for these receptors is unknown. Sequencing was performed on cultured CD8+ T cells from PBMCs, taken from culture after CMV antigen stimulation. These receptors came from a human donor in good health (CMV status not recorded). Some clones in this sample may be carry-over from other donors' samples.

With regard to this clonotype: This may arise from a read error, as a much more abundant clone is one base away. The chain has TRBV7-2 and TRBJ1-6; D is unresolved. The CDR3 has 16 amino acids. Germline assignment: CDR1 SGHTA and CDR2 FQGNSA. CDR3 sequence reads: CASSSSPMGRSSPFHF. The DNA for the CDR3 is TGTGCCAGCAGCTCGTCCCCAATGGGTAGAAGTTCACCCTTCCACTTT.

Only a few counts were recorded for this clonotype. The chain has TRBV20-1 and TRBJ2-1; D unresolved. Germline V gives CDR1 DFQATT, CDR2 SNEGSKA (reference sequence). V gave up 3 bases and J gave up 0 bases, with 12 bases separating them. The CDR3 runs to 15 residues. The CDR3 coding sequence is TGCAGTGCTAGGGCCGATCCGAGCTCCTACAATGAGCAGTTCTTC. Translation gives CSARADPSSYNEQFF.

The chain links TRBV29-1 to TRBJ1-3; TRBD1 is a possible D gene (6 bases). Germline V gives CDR1 SQVTM, CDR2 ANQGSEA. V lost 5 bases and J lost 0, with 14 bases in between. The CDR3 spans 15 residues. In DNA, the CDR3 is TGCAGCGTTACCGGGACACCGAGCTCTGGAAACACCATATATTTT. It encodes CSVTGTPSSGNTIYF.

V and J are TRBV28 and TRBJ2-2; D could derive from TRBD1 or TRBD2 (5 bases each). CDR1 is MDHEN, CDR2 SYDVKM, per germline. V dropped 7 bases and J dropped 6 bases, with 30 bases sitting between them. This CDR3 contains 19 residues. CDR3 amino acids: CASTTTGTKIPFSAGELFF. In DNA form, the CDR3 reads TGTGCCAGCACCACTACCGGGACCAAAATCCCCTTTAGTGCCGGGGAGCTGTTTTTT.